This TCR beta chain was identified in a study of graft-versus-host responses after intestinal transplantation. Study at large: Each of the recipients got a multivisceral, liver-intestinal, or isolated intestinal transplant. Study-wide points: Clonal ratios of graft-versus-host to host-versus-graft in allografts were high for patients exhibiting graft-donor T cell macrochimerism. GvH clonotypes were identified within recipient marrow, with a subset emerging first in ileum or blood. Early declines in HvG clones that occurred post-transplant were associated with peak circulating GvH clone levels.

With respect to this clone: What it binds is unknown.

Repertoires were generated with immunoSEQ multiplex PCR, while TCRdb's copy carries only in-frame clones and drops some. In the table there are under 150,000 clones, just over 90% of which are singletons. CDR1 is SGHRS and CDR2 is YFSETQ in the germline V gene. The V and J ends lost 2 bases and 8 bases respectively, with 21 bases between them. The CDR3 loop spans 16 amino acids. The clonotype was recovered from a human donor who received an intestinal transplant. The material sequenced was unstimulated CD4+ T cells sorted from spleen or lymph node cells, taken before intestinal transplant. The chain has TRBV5-1 and TRBJ2-3, with D perhaps TRBD1 (6 bases). CDR3 nucleotides: TGCGCCAGCAGCTTTAGTGTACAGGGCGGTGTCGTTACGCAGTATTTT. Translated: CASSFSVQGGVVTQYF.